Here is one T cell receptor (beta chain) with its context. Per the authors' pipeline: Researchers report that nucleated cell counts were estimated from reference gene primer amplification. Generated by immunoSEQ multiplex PCR, the TCRdb table keeps only in-frame clones and is missing some. V and J calls and clone size are given by that table; D and trimming were obtained from the DNA. The sample lists hundreds of thousands of clones, 79% occurring once. This record belongs to a study of blood T cell repertoires in COVID-19. Study background: Sites in the United States, Italy and Spain provided acute and convalescent COVID-19 samples. T cells, B-cell-depleted T cells, or PBMCs supplied cDNA or gDNA.

Per the germline V gene, CDR1 is SGHRS and CDR2 is YFSETQ. The ends lost 5 bases at V and 0 bases at J; junction bases unmatched: 5. The CDR3 runs 15 residues. Sequenced input: peripheral blood. The chain links TRBV5-1 to TRBJ1-1, with 9 bases aligning to TRBD1. This receptor was obtained from a woman aged 40 to 50 with active or convalescent COVID-19. The CDR3 is CASRSGTGLNTEAFF. CDR3 DNA: TGCGCCAGCAGATCAGGGACAGGGTTGAACACTGAAGCTTTCTTT. Complete variable domain (other parts from reference TRBV5-1 and TRBJ1-1): KAGVTQTPRYLIKTRGQQVTLSCSPISGHRSVSWYQQTPGQGLQFLFEYFSETQRNKGNFPGRFSGRQFSNSRSEMNVSTLELGDSALYLCASRSGTGLNTEAFFGQGTRLTVV.